The rows below give T cell receptor beta chains drawn from one sample of a study of shared clonotypes between healthy human individuals. Assay: immunoSEQ multiplex PCR; the TCRdb copy retains only in-frame clones and omits some. Among 1 million to 1.3 million clones, 78% were seen once, and the ten largest hold roughly 0.55%. The sample consisted of memory CD4+ T cells from PBMCs. The receptors originated from a young man in good health. Some clones in this sample may be carry-over from other donors' samples. Each CDR3 is given without its conserved first and last residue. Each record gives: V gene, J gene, CDR3 protein.

v_gene: TRBV9; j_gene: TRBJ1-1; CDR3aa: ASSVDFGAEAF
v_gene: TRBV12-5; j_gene: TRBJ1-3; CDR3aa: ASGPSSGNTIY
v_gene: TRBV7-2; j_gene: TRBJ1-5; CDR3aa: ASSPRSGNQPQH
v_gene: TRBV7-2; j_gene: TRBJ2-5; CDR3aa: ASSLGLAGTQETQY
v_gene: TRBV19; j_gene: TRBJ1-5; CDR3aa: AGRQGNQPQH
v_gene: TRBV6-1; j_gene: TRBJ1-2; CDR3aa: ASSEAGEARYT
v_gene: TRBV5-1; j_gene: TRBJ1-4; CDR3aa: ASSLSGGVSEKLF
v_gene: TRBV2; j_gene: TRBJ1-1; CDR3aa: ASITAMNTEAF
v_gene: TRBV5-4; j_gene: TRBJ2-2; CDR3aa: ASSRGGTGSTGELF
v_gene: TRBV6-1; j_gene: TRBJ2-2; CDR3aa: ASGGRDLNTGELF
v_gene: TRBV10-3; j_gene: TRBJ2-3; CDR3aa: AIAGAGSTDTQY
v_gene: TRBV5-6; j_gene: TRBJ2-7; CDR3aa: ASSPGQRSWEQY
v_gene: TRBV5-1; j_gene: TRBJ2-4; CDR3aa: ASSLAENMAKNIQY
v_gene: TRBV28; j_gene: TRBJ2-4; CDR3aa: ASSLLTQAKNIQY
v_gene: TRBV25-1; j_gene: TRBJ2-5; CDR3aa: ASSLPGQGQTQY
v_gene: TRBV7-3; j_gene: TRBJ2-3; CDR3aa: ASSPRTGSGDTQY
v_gene: TRBV7-3; j_gene: TRBJ2-2; CDR3aa: ASSFLWQPNTGELF
v_gene: TRBV5-1; j_gene: TRBJ2-1; CDR3aa: ASSLQVASGSYNEQF
v_gene: TRBV5-1; j_gene: TRBJ2-6; CDR3aa: ASSFGASSGANVLT
v_gene: TRBV18; j_gene: TRBJ2-6; CDR3aa: ASSGTRGKRANVLT
v_gene: TRBV5-1; j_gene: TRBJ2-5; CDR3aa: ASSFFPKETQY
v_gene: TRBV5-1; j_gene: TRBJ1-5; CDR3aa: ASSSGTGANSNQPQH
v_gene: TRBV6-6; j_gene: TRBJ2-3; CDR3aa: ASSRQGRTDTQY
v_gene: TRBV7-9; j_gene: TRBJ2-1; CDR3aa: ASSSLPGLAGEDEQF
v_gene: TRBV11-1; j_gene: TRBJ2-4; CDR3aa: ASSLRFEIIQY
v_gene: TRBV7-9; j_gene: TRBJ2-7; CDR3aa: ASSQGLAGAEQY
v_gene: TRBV6-1; j_gene: TRBJ2-5; CDR3aa: ASTRGRETQY
v_gene: TRBV19; j_gene: TRBJ1-2; CDR3aa: ASSFTGTAPRNYGYT
v_gene: TRBV6-1; j_gene: TRBJ2-2; CDR3aa: ASSDQGAGELF
v_gene: TRBV30; j_gene: TRBJ2-1; CDR3aa: ACPKGLAGRDEQF
v_gene: TRBV7-3; j_gene: TRBJ2-2; CDR3aa: ASSLMSGAGWNTGELF
v_gene: TRBV5-8; j_gene: TRBJ2-5; CDR3aa: ASSRYEGGRTETQY